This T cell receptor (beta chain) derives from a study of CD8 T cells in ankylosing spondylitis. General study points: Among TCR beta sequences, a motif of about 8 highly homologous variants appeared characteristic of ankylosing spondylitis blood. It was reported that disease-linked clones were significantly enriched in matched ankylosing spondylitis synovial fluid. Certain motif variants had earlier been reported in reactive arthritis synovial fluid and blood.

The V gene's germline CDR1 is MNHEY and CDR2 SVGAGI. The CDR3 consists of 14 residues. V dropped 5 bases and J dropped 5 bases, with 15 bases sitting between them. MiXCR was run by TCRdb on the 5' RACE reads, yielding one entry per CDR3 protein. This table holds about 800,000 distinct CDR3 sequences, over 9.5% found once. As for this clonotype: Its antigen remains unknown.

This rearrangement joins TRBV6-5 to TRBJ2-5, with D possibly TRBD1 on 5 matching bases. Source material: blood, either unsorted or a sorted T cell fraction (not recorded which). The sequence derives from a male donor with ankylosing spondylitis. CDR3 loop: CASSTDRFGETQYF. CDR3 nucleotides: TGTGCCAGCAGTACCGACAGATTCGGCGAGACCCAGTACTTC.